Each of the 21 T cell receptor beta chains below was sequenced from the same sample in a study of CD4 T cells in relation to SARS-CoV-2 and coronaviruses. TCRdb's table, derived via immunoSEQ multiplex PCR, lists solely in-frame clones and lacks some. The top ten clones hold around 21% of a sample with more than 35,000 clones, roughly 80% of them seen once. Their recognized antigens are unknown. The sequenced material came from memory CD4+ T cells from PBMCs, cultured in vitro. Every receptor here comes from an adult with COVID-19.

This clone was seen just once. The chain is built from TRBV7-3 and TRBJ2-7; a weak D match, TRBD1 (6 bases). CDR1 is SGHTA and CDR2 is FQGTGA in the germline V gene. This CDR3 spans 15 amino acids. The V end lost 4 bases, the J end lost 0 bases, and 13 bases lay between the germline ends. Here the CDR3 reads CASSSETGRSYEQYF. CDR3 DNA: TGTGCCAGCAGCTCTGAGACAGGCCGCTCCTACGAGCAGTACTTC.

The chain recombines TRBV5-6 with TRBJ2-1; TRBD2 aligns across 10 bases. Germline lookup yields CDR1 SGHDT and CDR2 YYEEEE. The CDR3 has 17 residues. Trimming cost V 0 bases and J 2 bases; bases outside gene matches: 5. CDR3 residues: CASSLGGTSAPYNEQFF. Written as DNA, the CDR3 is TGTGCCAGCAGCTTGGGGGGGACTAGCGCACCCTACAATGAGCAGTTCTTC.

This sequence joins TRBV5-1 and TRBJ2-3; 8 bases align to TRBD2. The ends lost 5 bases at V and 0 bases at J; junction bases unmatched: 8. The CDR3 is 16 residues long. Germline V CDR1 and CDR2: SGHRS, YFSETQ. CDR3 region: CASRGAASGSTDTQYF. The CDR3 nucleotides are TGCGCCAGCAGAGGGGCGGCTAGCGGGAGCACAGATACGCAGTATTTT.

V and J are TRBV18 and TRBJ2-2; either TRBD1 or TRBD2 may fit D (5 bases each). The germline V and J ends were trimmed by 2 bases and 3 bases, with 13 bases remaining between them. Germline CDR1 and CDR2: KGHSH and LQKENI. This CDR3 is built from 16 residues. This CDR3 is CASSPIRGRYTGELFF. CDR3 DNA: TGTGCCAGCTCACCAATCCGGGGACGGTACACCGGGGAGCTGTTTTTT.

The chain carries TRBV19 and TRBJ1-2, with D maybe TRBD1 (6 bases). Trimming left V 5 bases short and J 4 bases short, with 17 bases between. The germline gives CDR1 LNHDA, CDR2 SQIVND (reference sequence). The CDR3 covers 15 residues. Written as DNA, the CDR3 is TGTGCCAGTAGTGATACAGGGTACCGTGCCTATGGCTACACCTTC. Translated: CASSDTGYRAYGYTF.

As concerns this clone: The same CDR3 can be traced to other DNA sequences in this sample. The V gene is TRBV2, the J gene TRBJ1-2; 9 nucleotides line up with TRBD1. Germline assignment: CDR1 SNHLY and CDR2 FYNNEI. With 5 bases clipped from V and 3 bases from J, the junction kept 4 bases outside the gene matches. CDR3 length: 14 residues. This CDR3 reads CASSNRGRDYGYTF. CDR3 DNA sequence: TGTGCCAGCAGTAACAGGGGGCGCGACTATGGCTACACCTTC.

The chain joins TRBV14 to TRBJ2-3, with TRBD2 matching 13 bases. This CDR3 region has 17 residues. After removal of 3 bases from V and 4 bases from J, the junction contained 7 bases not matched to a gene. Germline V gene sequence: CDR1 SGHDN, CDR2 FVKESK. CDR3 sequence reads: CASSHYGLAGVADTQYF. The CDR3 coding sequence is TGTGCCAGCAGCCACTACGGACTAGCGGGAGTCGCAGATACGCAGTATTTT. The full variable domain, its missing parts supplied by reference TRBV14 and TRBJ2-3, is EAGVTQFPSHSVIEKGQTVTLRCDPISGHDNLYWYRRVMGKEIKFLLHFVKESKQDESGMPNNRFLAERTGGTYSTLKVQPAELEDSGVYFCASSHYGLAGVADTQYFGPGTRLTVL.

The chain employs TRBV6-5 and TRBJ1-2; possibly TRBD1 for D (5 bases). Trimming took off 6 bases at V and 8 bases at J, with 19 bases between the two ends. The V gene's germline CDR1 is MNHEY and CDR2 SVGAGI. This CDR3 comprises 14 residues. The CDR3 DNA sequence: TGTGCCAGCAGACTAGAAACAGGAGCGGGAGGCTACACCTTC. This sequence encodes CASRLETGAGGYTF.

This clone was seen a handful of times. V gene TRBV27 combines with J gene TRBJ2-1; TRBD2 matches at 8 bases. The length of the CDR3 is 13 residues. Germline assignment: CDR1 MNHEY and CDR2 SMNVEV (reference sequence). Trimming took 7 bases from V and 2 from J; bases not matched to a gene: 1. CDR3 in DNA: TGTGCCAGCACTAGCGGGCCCTACAATGAGCAGTTCTTC. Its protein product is CASTSGPYNEQFF.

Here the CDR3 reads CATGDSGANVLTF. For the CDR3, the DNA is TGTGCCACCGGGGATTCTGGGGCCAACGTCCTGACTTTC. The gene calls are TRBV15 and TRBJ2-6; D remains ambiguous. With 8 bases removed from V and 1 base from J, the gap between germline ends came to 6 bases. The length of the CDR3 is 13 residues. Germline CDR1 and CDR2: LNHNV and YYDKDF (reference sequence).

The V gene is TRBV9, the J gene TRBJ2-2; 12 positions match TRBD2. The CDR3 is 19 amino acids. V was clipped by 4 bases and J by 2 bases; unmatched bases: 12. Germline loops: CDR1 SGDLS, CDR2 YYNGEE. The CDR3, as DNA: TGTGCCAGCAGCCCCGGACTAGCGGGAAGTGGCAGTAACACCGGGGAGCTGTTTTTT. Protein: CASSPGLAGSGSNTGELFF. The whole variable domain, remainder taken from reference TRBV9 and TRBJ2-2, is DSGVTQTPKHLITATGQRVTLRCSPRSGDLSVYWYQQSLDQGLQFLIQYYNGEERAKGNILERFSAQQFPDLHSELNLSSLELGDSALYFCASSPGLAGSGSNTGELFFGEGSRLTVL.

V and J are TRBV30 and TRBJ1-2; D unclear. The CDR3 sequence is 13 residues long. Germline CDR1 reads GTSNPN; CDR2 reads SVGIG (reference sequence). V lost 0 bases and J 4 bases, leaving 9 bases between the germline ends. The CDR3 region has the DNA TGTGCCTGGAGTGTAAGTCAGCTCTATGGCTACACCTTC. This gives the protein CAWSVSQLYGYTF.

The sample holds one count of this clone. For the CDR3, the DNA is TGTGCCACCAGTGAACGGGGGAACACCGGGGAGCTGTTTTTT. This gives the protein CATSERGNTGELFF. J is TRBJ2-2 and V is TRBV24-1, with D perhaps matching TRBD2 (5 bases). The germline V gene has CDR1 KGHDR and CDR2 SFDVKD. The CDR3 extends over 14 amino acids. The V end lost 4 bases, the J end lost 1 base, and 6 bases lay between the germline ends.

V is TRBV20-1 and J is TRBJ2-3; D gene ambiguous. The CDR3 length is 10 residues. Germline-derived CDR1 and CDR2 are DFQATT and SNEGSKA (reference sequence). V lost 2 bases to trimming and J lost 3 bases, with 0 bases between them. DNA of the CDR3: TGCAGTGCTAGAACAGATACGCAGTATTTT. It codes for CSARTDTQYF.

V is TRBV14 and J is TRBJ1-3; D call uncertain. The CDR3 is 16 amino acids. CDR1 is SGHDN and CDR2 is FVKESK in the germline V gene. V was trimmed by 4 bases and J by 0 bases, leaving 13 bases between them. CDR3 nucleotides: TGTGCCAGCAGCCCCCCCGGCCCCTTCTCTGGAAACACCATATATTTT. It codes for CASSPPGPFSGNTIYF. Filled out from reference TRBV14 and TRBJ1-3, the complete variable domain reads EAGVTQFPSHSVIEKGQTVTLRCDPISGHDNLYWYRRVMGKEIKFLLHFVKESKQDESGMPNNRFLAERTGGTYSTLKVQPAELEDSGVYFCASSPPGPFSGNTIYFGEGSWLTVV.

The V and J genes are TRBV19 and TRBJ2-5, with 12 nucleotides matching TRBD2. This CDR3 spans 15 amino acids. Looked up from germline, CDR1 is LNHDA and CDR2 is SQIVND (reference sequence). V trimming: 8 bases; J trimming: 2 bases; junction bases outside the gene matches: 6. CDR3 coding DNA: TGTGCCAGTGGACGGACTAGCGGGGCACAAGAGACCCAGTACTTC. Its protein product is CASGRTSGAQETQYF.

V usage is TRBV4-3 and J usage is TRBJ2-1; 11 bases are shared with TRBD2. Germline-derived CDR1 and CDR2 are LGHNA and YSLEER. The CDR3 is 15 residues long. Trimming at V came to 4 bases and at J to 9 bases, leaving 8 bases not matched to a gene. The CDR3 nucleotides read TGCGCCAGCAGCCGGGGACTAGCGGACGGGAGTGAGCAGTTCTTC. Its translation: CASSRGLADGSEQFF.

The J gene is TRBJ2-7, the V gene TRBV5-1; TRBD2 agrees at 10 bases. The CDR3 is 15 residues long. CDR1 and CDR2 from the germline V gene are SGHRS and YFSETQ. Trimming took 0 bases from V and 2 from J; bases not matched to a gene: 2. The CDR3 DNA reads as TGCGCCAGCAGCTTGGCTAGCGGGAGCACCTACGAGCAGTACTTC. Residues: CASSLASGSTYEQYF.

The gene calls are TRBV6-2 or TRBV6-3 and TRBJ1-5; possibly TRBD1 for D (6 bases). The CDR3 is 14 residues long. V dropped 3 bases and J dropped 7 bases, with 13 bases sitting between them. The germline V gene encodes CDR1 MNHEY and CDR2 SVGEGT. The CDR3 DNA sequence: TGTGCCAGCAGTTATGCGGGGGGCAGCCAGCCCCAGCATTTT. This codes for CASSYAGGSQPQHF.

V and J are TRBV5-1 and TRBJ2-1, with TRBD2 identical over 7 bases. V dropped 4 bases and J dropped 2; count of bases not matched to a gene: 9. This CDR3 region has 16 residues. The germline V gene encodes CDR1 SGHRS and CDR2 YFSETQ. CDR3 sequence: CASSPSYGGTYNEQFF. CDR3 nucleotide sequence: TGCGCCAGCAGCCCCTCTTACGGGGGGACCTACAATGAGCAGTTCTTC. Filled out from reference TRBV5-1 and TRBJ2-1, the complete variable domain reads KAGVTQTPRYLIKTRGQQVTLSCSPISGHRSVSWYQQTPGQGLQFLFEYFSETQRNKGNFPGRFSGRQFSNSRSEMNVSTLELGDSALYLCASSPSYGGTYNEQFFGPGTRLTVL.

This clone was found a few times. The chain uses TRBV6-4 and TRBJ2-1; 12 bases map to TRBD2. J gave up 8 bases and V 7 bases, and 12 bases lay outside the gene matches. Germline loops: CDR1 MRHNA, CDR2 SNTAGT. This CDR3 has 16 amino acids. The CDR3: CASTMTETSGRDEQFF. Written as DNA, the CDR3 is TGTGCCAGCACTATGACCGAGACTAGCGGGAGAGATGAGCAGTTCTTC.